One TCR beta chain is described in this entry. Its antigen is unidentified. TCRdb's copy holds only in-frame clones and misses some; the assay was immunoSEQ multiplex PCR. Seen here are roughly 50,000 clones, around 88% observed once, and the top ten hold around a third. The ends lost 2 bases at V and 4 bases at J; junction bases unmatched: 7. Germline CDR1 is MNHEY and CDR2 is SVGAGI. This CDR3 contains 15 residues. This sample is drawn from a study of OX40 agonist ivuxolimab in advanced cancers. Across the study: Cohort: around 83% men, mean age about 62, aged roughly 23 to 90. Among those treated, three patients had partial responses, one with hepatocellular carcinoma and two with cutaneous melanoma.

Baseline was the first blood sampling point, followed by cycle 4 day 1 and cycle 7 day 1. Overall study findings and caveats: Those patients achieving a partial response at 0.1-3.0 mg/kg showed among the lowest clonal expansion.

This clonotype originated in an adult with an advanced solid tumor such as melanoma, head and neck, liver or kidney cancer. The chain recombines TRBV6-5 with TRBJ1-1, with 7 bases fitting TRBD1. This sample comprised CD4+ or CD8+ T cells sorted from blood, obtained in a trial of the OX40 agonist ivuxolimab. The CDR3 loop reads CASSYSAGGSTEAFF. DNA of the CDR3: TGTGCCAGCAGTTACAGCGCAGGGGGGAGCACTGAAGCTTTCTTT.